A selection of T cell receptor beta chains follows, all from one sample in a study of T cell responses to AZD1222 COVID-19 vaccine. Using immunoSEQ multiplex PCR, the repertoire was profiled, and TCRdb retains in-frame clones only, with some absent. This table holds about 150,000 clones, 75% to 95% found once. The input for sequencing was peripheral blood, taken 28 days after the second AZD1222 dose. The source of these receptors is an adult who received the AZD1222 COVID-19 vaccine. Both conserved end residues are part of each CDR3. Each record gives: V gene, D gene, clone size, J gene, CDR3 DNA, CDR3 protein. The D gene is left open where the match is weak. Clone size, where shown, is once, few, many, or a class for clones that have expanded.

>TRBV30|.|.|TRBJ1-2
TGTGCCTGGAGTGGATCAGGGGGCTACACCTTC
CAWSGSGGYTF
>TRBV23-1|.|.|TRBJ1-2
TGCGCCAGCAGGAGCTACACCTTC
CASRSYTF
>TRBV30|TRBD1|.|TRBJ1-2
TGTGCCTGGAGTGTGCGACAGGGGGCAAATGGCTACACCTTC
CAWSVRQGANGYTF
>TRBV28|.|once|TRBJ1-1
TGTGCCAGCAGTTTTAGCAGGGAGGTGGCTGAAGCTTTCTTT
CASSFSREVAEAFF
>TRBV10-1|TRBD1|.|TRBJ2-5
TGCGCCAGCAGTGAGGGACAGGGTTGGAAAGAGACCCAGTACTTC
CASSEGQGWKETQYF
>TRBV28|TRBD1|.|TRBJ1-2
TGTGCCAGCAGTATGCAACAGGGGTTTAACTATGGCTACACCTTC
CASSMQQGFNYGYTF
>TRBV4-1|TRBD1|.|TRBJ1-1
TGCGCCAGCAGCCCACGGACAGGGGGGACTGAAGCTTTCTTT
CASSPRTGGTEAFF
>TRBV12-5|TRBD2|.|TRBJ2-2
TGTGCTAGTGGTTCCGGACTAGCGGGAGGGCCAAGGACCGGGGAGCTGTTTTTT
CASGSGLAGGPRTGELFF
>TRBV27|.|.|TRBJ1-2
TGTGCCAGCAGTTCAGGGTCCTATGGCTACACCTTC
CASSSGSYGYTF
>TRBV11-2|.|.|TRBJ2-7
TGTGCCAGCAGCCCCGCCCCCCACGAGCAGTACTTC
CASSPAPHEQYF
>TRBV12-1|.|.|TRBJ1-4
TGTGCCAGCAGCTCCCCAAACCGGGAGATCAATGAAAAACTGTTTTTT
CASSSPNREINEKLFF
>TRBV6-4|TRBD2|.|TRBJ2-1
TGTGCCAGCAGTGACTCGACTAGCGGGAGCAATGAGCAGTTCTTC
CASSDSTSGSNEQFF
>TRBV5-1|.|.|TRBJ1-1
TGCGCCAGCAGCCAGTTTTCGAACACTGAAGCTTTCTTT
CASSQFSNTEAFF
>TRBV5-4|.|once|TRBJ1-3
TGTGCCAGCAGCTTGGGACACATGGACTCTGGAAACACCATATATTTT
CASSLGHMDSGNTIYF
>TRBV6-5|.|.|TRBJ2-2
TGTGCCAGCAGTTTTGACAGGACCACCGGGGAGCTGTTTTTT
CASSFDRTTGELFF
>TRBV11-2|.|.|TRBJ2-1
TGTGCCAGCAGCTTAAGCTCCCCCGGCCTGTTCTTC
CASSLSSPGLFF
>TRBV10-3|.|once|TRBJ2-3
TGTGCCATCAGTGGAACAGATACGCAGTATTTT
CAISGTDTQYF
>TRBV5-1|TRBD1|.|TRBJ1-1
TGCGCCAGCAGCACACAGGGGGCGAACACTGAAGCTTTCTTT
CASSTQGANTEAFF
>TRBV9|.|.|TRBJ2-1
TGTGCCAGCAGCCCCATTTCCGGAGGGAATGAGCAGTTCTTC
CASSPISGGNEQFF
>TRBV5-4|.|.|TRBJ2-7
TGTGCCAGCAGCTTGGGCGGGATGACCGCCTACGAGCAGTACTTC
CASSLGGMTAYEQYF
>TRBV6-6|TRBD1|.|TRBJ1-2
TGTGCCAGCAGTCACGGACAGGGCGGCTACACCTTC
CASSHGQGGYTF
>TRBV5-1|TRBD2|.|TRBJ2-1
TGCGCCAGCACCCGGACTAGCGGGAGGATAGACAATGAGCAGTTCTTC
CASTRTSGRIDNEQFF
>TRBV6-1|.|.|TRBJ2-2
TGTGCCAGCAGTGTCCCCAAGGGCGGTGTGGGGGACACCGGGGAGCTGTTTTTT
CASSVPKGGVGDTGELFF
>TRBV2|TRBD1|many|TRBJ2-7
TGTGCCAGCAGAGGGACAGAGGGACCCTACGAGCAGTACTTC
CASRGTEGPYEQYF
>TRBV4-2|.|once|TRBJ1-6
TGTGCCAGCAGCCAAAAGGTTTACGATTCACCCCTCCACTTT
CASSQKVYDSPLHF
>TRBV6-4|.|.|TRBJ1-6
TGTGCCAGCAGTGAGGAAGGGTTTTCACCCCTCCACTTT
CASSEEGFSPLHF
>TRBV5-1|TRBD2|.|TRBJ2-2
TGCGCCAGCAGCCATAAGACTAGCGGGAACACCGGGGAGCTGTTTTTT
CASSHKTSGNTGELFF
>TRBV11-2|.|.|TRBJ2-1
TGTGCCAGCAGCTTAGCCGCGACAGTGTCCTACAATGAGCAGTTCTTC
CASSLAATVSYNEQFF
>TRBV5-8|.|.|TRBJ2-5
TGTGCCAGCAGCGTAGGAAAAGGGGTTATGGAGACCCAGTACTTC
CASSVGKGVMETQYF
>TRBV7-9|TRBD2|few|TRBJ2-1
TGTGCCAGCAGCTTACCGGGACTAGCGGAAGGTGGTGAGCAGTTCTTC
CASSLPGLAEGGEQFF
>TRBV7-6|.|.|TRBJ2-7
TGTGCCAGCAGCTTGTACCCCTTAGGTTTGGGGAAAACCTACGAGCAGTACTTC
CASSLYPLGLGKTYEQYF
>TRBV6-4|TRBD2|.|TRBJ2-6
TGTGCCAGCAGTGACTCTGCTAGCGGCAGCTCTGGGGCCAACGTCCTGACTTTC
CASSDSASGSSGANVLTF
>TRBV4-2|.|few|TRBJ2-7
TGTGCCAGCAGCCAAGATCGGCTAGTGAACGAGCAGTACTTC
CASSQDRLVNEQYF
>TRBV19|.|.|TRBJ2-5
TGTGCCAGTAGTATACGCCCAGGGGCAGGGGAGACCCAGTACTTC
CASSIRPGAGETQYF
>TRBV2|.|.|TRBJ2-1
TGTGCCAGCAGTGAACGGAGCTTCAATGAGCAGTTCTTC
CASSERSFNEQFF
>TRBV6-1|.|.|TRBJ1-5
TGTGCCAGCAGTGACCCCGCGAGTAGGGCCGGTCCTCAGCCCCAGCATTTT
CASSDPASRAGPQPQHF
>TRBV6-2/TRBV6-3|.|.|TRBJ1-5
TGTGCCAGCAGTTACGGTGGGGGAAATCAGCCCCAGCATTTT
CASSYGGGNQPQHF
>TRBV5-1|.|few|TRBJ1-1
TGCGCCAGCAGCTTGGCACAGTTGAACACTGAAGCTTTCTTT
CASSLAQLNTEAFF
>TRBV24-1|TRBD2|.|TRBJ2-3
TGTGCCACCAGTGTAGGGAGGAGAGGCGGGAGGGGCACAGATACGCAGTATTTT
CATSVGRRGGRGTDTQYF
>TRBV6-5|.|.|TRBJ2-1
TGTGCCGGAGGCGGGTTTTACTACAATGAGCAGTTCTTC
CAGGGFYYNEQFF
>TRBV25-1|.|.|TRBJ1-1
TGTGCCAGCAGTTTAACCGACACTGAAGCTTTCTTT
CASSLTDTEAFF
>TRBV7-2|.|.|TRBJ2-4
TGTGCCAGCAGCTTGGAGACGAGCCTCAAAAACATTCAGTACTTC
CASSLETSLKNIQYF
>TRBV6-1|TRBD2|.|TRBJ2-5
TGTGCCAGCAATGAAGCGGGGCGGGAGACCCAGTACTTC
CASNEAGRETQYF
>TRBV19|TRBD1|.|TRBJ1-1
TGTGCCAGTAGTGACAGGGTTACTGAAGCTTTCTTT
CASSDRVTEAFF